These T cell receptor beta chains were read from a single sample in a study of post-analysis software for immune sequencing data. One entry per CDR3 protein, called by TCRdb with MiXCR from the PCR reads. The top ten hold roughly 12% of the sample, which has around 400,000 distinct CDR3 sequences, about a third seen once. The sequencing input was blood. These TCRs come from a girl between 5 and 17 years old with multiple sclerosis. The CDR3 runs from the conserved cysteine through the conserved F or W. The order of the fields is D gene, V gene, clone size, J gene, CDR3 protein, CDR3 DNA. A D gene is named only where the DNA matches it firmly. Not every row has a clone size; where given, it reads once, few, many or a size class.

>TRBD2|TRBV5-1|few|TRBJ2-7
CASSLGPSTSGVLYEQYF
TGCGCCAGCAGCTTGGGCCCCTCGACTAGCGGGGTCCTCTACGAGCAGTACTTC
>-|TRBV12-3/TRBV12-4|few|TRBJ1-1
CASRIMEGTEAFF
TGTGCCAGCAGAATAATGGAGGGCACTGAAGCTTTCTTT
>-|TRBV12-3/TRBV12-4|few|TRBJ1-2
CASSLARRDNYGYTF
TGTGCCAGCAGTTTAGCGCGAAGGGATAACTATGGCTACACCTTC
>-|TRBV7-9|-|TRBJ1-1
CASSSQGGGRAFF
TGTGCCAGCAGTTCACAGGGTGGGGGTAGAGCTTTCTTT
>-|TRBV2|few|TRBJ1-6
CASSNTGANSPLHF
TGTGCCAGCAGTAATACAGGTGCTAATTCACCCCTCCACTTT
>TRBD2|TRBV7-2|few|TRBJ2-5
CASSLTKGFGLAGQETQYF
TGTGCCAGCAGCTTAACGAAGGGGTTCGGACTAGCGGGGCAAGAGACCCAGTACTTC
>-|TRBV12-3/TRBV12-4|-|TRBJ1-3
CASSPHGGNTIYF
TGTGCCAGCAGTCCTCATGGTGGAAACACCATATATTTT
>TRBD2|TRBV3-1|-|TRBJ2-7
CASSAGVAGLSSYEQYF
TGTGCCAGCAGCGCCGGGGTAGCGGGCCTTAGCTCCTACGAGCAGTACTTC
>-|TRBV6-1|few|TRBJ2-1
CASSDPRQLRYNEQFF
TGTGCCAGCAGTGACCCCCGACAGCTTAGATACAATGAGCAGTTCTTC
>TRBD1|TRBV29-1|few|TRBJ2-7
CSVRFDRARTYEQYF
TGCAGCGTTCGATTCGACAGGGCGAGAACTTACGAGCAGTACTTC
>TRBD1|TRBV6-5|-|TRBJ1-2
CASSYRRTGTGLANYGYTF
TGTGCCAGCAGTTACCGTCGGACAGGGACAGGATTAGCTAACTATGGCTACACCTTC
>-|TRBV5-1|-|TRBJ1-2
CASSLGQQTIYGYTF
TGCGCCAGCAGCTTAGGACAGCAAACGATCTATGGCTACACCTTC
>-|TRBV20-1|-|TRBJ2-3
CGAFVSGRTDTQYF
TGCGGTGCTTTCGTTAGCGGACGCACAGATACGCAGTATTTT
>-|TRBV7-2|-|TRBJ2-7
CASSFAPGSSYEQYF
TGTGCCAGCAGCTTCGCCCCGGGGAGCTCCTACGAGCAGTACTTC
>TRBD2|TRBV5-1|few|TRBJ2-3
CASSSSSGGATDTQYF
TGCGCCAGCAGCTCGAGTAGCGGGGGGGCGACAGATACGCAGTATTTT
>TRBD1|TRBV20-1|-|TRBJ2-7
CSASDRDYEQYF
TGCAGTGCTAGTGACAGGGATTACGAGCAGTACTTC
>-|TRBV5-1|few|TRBJ1-1
CASSLDGLNTEAFF
TGCGCCAGCAGCTTGGACGGATTGAACACTGAAGCTTTCTTT
>-|TRBV13|-|TRBJ1-1
CASSLVGGGGNPEAFF
TGTGCCAGCAGCTTAGTGGGGGGCGGAGGGAATCCTGAAGCTTTCTTT
>TRBD1|TRBV4-2|-|TRBJ1-5
CASSQPSDREDQPQHF
TGTGCCAGCAGCCAACCGTCGGACAGGGAGGATCAGCCCCAGCATTTT
>-|TRBV7-9|-|TRBJ2-3
CASSLPASTDTQYF
TGTGCCAGCAGCCTTCCCGCTAGCACAGATACGCAGTATTTT
>TRBD2|TRBV6-6|-|TRBJ2-7
CASSDGAGGRETRYF
TGTGCCAGCAGTGACGGAGCGGGGGGGCGGGAGACCCGGTACTTC
>TRBD1|TRBV5-1|-|TRBJ2-7
CASGRDRHYEQYF
TGCGCCAGCGGCCGGGACAGACACTACGAGCAGTACTTC
>-|TRBV12-3/TRBV12-4|many|TRBJ2-7
CASSSHGSYEQYF
TGTGCCAGCAGTTCCCACGGCTCCTACGAGCAGTACTTC
>-|TRBV29-1|many|TRBJ2-3
CSVGPRLVGDTQYF
TGCAGCGTTGGACCTAGGCTCGTGGGAGATACGCAGTATTTT
>TRBD2|TRBV9|-|TRBJ2-7
CASSPGTISSEQYF
TGTGCCAGCAGCCCAGGGACTATCAGCAGCGAGCAGTACTTC
>-|TRBV18|-|TRBJ2-2
CASSPPRLPGELFF
TGTGCCAGCTCACCACCGAGGCTGCCCGGGGAGCTGTTTTTT
>-|TRBV4-1|-|TRBJ1-2
CASSHRAQGNGYTF
TGCGCCAGCAGCCACCGCGCCCAGGGGAATGGCTACACCTTC
>-|TRBV12-3/TRBV12-4|few|TRBJ1-1
CASKEGLQNTEAFF
TGTGCCAGCAAAGAAGGACTGCAGAACACTGAAGCTTTCTTT
>-|TRBV11-2|-|TRBJ2-5
CASSLASGIKYF
TGTGCCAGCAGCTTAGCCTCAGGCATAAAGTACTTC
>TRBD1|TRBV7-3|once|TRBJ2-6
CASSATGGAEGVNVLTF
TGTGCCAGCAGCGCGACAGGGGGCGCTGAGGGGGTCAACGTCCTGACTTTC
>TRBD1|TRBV15|-|TRBJ1-4
CATSSKTGYNEKLFF
TGTGCCACCAGCAGCAAGACAGGGTATAATGAAAAACTGTTTTTT
>-|TRBV20-1|-|TRBJ2-7
CSANRVDYEQYF
TGCAGTGCAAACAGGGTGGACTACGAGCAGTACTTC
>TRBD2|TRBV20-1|few|TRBJ2-7
CSASKAAGVNEQYF
TGCAGTGCTAGTAAAGCAGCGGGGGTTAACGAGCAGTACTTC
>-|TRBV10-3|-|TRBJ2-5
CAISESGTGNGETQYF
TGTGCCATCAGTGAGTCTGGAACGGGGAACGGAGAGACCCAGTACTTC
>-|TRBV15|-|TRBJ2-7
CATSRDPQGYEQYF
TGTGCCACCAGCAGAGACCCTCAGGGCTACGAGCAGTACTTC
>TRBD1|TRBV27|few|TRBJ2-7
CASSLSLGGAYEQYF
TGTGCCAGCAGTTTATCGCTAGGGGGCGCCTACGAGCAGTACTTC
>TRBD1|TRBV10-3|few|TRBJ2-1
CAISVRDSYNEQFF
TGTGCCATCAGTGTCCGGGACAGTTACAATGAGCAGTTCTTC
>-|TRBV3-1|few|TRBJ2-7
CASKQDGHYEQYF
TGTGCCAGCAAACAGGACGGCCACTACGAGCAGTACTTC
>TRBD1|TRBV10-3|many|TRBJ2-1
CAISESAGGNEQFF
TGTGCCATCAGTGAGTCAGCAGGGGGCAATGAGCAGTTCTTC
>TRBD1|TRBV7-9|few|TRBJ2-3
CASRDRYTDTQYF
TGTGCCAGTAGGGACAGATACACAGATACGCAGTATTTT
>-|TRBV6-1|few|TRBJ1-1
CASRTQALEAFF
TGTGCCAGCAGGACACAGGCCCTCGAAGCTTTCTTT
>-|TRBV12-3/TRBV12-4|-|TRBJ2-1
CASSLAAGFGNEQFF
TGTGCCAGCAGTTTGGCGGCCGGGTTTGGTAATGAGCAGTTCTTC
>-|TRBV18|-|TRBJ1-4
CASSRDPDYEKLFF
TGTGCCAGCTCACGGGACCCAGACTATGAAAAACTGTTTTTT
>TRBD1|TRBV5-1|-|TRBJ2-4
CASSWTGGAKNIQYF
TGCGCCAGCAGCTGGACAGGAGGAGCCAAAAACATTCAGTACTTC
>-|TRBV27|-|TRBJ2-3
CASKYRFTDTQYF
TGTGCCAGCAAGTACCGGTTCACAGATACGCAGTATTTT
>-|TRBV27|few|TRBJ2-1
CASSLAVSSYNEQFF
TGTGCCAGCAGTTTAGCTGTTAGCTCCTACAATGAGCAGTTCTTC
>-|TRBV6-5|few|TRBJ1-6
CASSYFAGTTIWDSPLHF
TGTGCCAGCAGTTACTTCGCCGGGACAACGATTTGGGATTCACCCCTCCACTTT
>-|TRBV5-1|few|TRBJ1-2
CASSLIPGAPANYGYTF
TGCGCCAGCAGCTTGATCCCAGGGGCCCCAGCTAACTATGGCTACACCTTC
>-|TRBV7-4|-|TRBJ2-5
CASSPEGLRETQYF
TGTGCCAGCAGCCCCGAGGGACTGAGGGAGACCCAGTACTTC
>-|TRBV29-1|-|TRBJ2-2
CSVADSTYTGELFF
TGCAGCGTTGCCGACAGCACTTACACCGGGGAGCTGTTTTTT
>-|TRBV12-3/TRBV12-4|few|TRBJ2-1
CAIPPRTDGYNEQFF
TGTGCCATCCCTCCCCGGACGGACGGCTACAATGAGCAGTTCTTC
>-|TRBV12-5|-|TRBJ1-1
CASGLVVARAITEAFF
TGTGCTAGTGGTTTGGTAGTGGCCAGGGCGATAACTGAAGCTTTCTTT
>-|TRBV3-1|-|TRBJ1-2
CASSQDGPGGTYGYTF
TGTGCCAGCAGCCAAGATGGGCCGGGGGGAACCTATGGCTACACCTTC
>TRBD1|TRBV6-8|-|TRBJ2-7
CASSGQADHYEQYF
TGTGCCAGCAGCGGACAGGCCGACCACTACGAGCAGTACTTC
>-|TRBV7-2|-|TRBJ1-1
CASYREGWDTEAFF
TGTGCCAGCTATCGGGAGGGATGGGACACTGAAGCTTTCTTT
>-|TRBV7-8|few|TRBJ2-3
CASSLAVIGDTQYF
TGTGCCAGCAGCTTAGCGGTAATTGGAGATACGCAGTATTTT
>-|TRBV7-9|few|TRBJ2-5
CASSFAGEQYF
TGTGCCAGCAGCTTTGCGGGTGAGCAGTACTTC